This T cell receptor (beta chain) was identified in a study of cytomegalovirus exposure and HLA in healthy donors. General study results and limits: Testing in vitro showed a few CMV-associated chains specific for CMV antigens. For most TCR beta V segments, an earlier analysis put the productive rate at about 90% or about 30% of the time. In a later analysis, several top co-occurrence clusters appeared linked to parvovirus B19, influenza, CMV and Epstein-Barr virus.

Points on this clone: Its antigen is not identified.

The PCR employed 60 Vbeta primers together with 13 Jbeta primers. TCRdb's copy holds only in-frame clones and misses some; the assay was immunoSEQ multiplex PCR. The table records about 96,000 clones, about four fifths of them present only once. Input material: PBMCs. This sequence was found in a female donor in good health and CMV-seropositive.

The CDR3 reads CASSLRGQETEAFF. The CDR3 region has the DNA TGTGCCAGTAGCCTCAGGGGGCAGGAGACTGAAGCTTTCTTT. The chain links TRBV19 to TRBJ1-1, with 8 bases that match TRBD1. CDR1 is LNHDA and CDR2 is SQIVND in the germline V gene (reference sequence). V shed 6 bases and J 5 bases; nucleotides not matched to a gene: 8. The CDR3 sequence is 14 residues long.